The 17 T cell receptor beta chains given below trace back to one sample, sequenced in a study of radiotherapy plus CTLA-4 blockade in lung cancer. Using immunoSEQ multiplex PCR, the repertoire was profiled, and TCRdb retains in-frame clones only, with some absent. Of tens of thousands of clones listed, approximately 80% are singletons. This material consisted of peripheral blood, taken from a patient treated with radiotherapy plus ipilimumab. The source of these receptors is a human donor with non-small cell lung cancer whose response to radiotherapy plus ipilimumab could not be evaluated.

The gene calls are TRBV19 and TRBJ2-7; 11 nucleotides align to TRBD2. From germline, CDR1 is LNHDA and CDR2 SQIVND (reference sequence). With V trimmed by 5 bases and J by 0 bases, 3 bases remained unmatched. CDR3 length equals 15 residues. CDR3 sequence: CASSSLAGVSYEQYF. The CDR3 DNA is TGTGCCAGTAGTTCACTAGCGGGGGTCTCCTACGAGCAGTACTTC.

CDR3 coding DNA: TGTGCCAGCAGTTACAGAGGGGGCGGCTCCGGGGAGCTGTTTTTT. This codes for CASSYRGGGSGELFF. The chain carries TRBV6-5 and TRBJ2-2; 7 bases match TRBD1. Germline V gives CDR1 MNHEY, CDR2 SVGAGI. V was pared by 2 bases and J by 6 bases, with 6 bases of the junction left unmatched. The CDR3 spans 15 residues.

This chain uses TRBV7-3 with TRBJ2-2, with no clear D. V was trimmed by 3 bases and J by 5 bases, leaving 7 bases between them. The CDR3 spans 13 residues. Germline V gives CDR1 SGHTA, CDR2 FQGTGA. The CDR3 DNA is TGTGCCAGCAGCTTTAAAGAGACCGGGGAGCTGTTTTTT. Translated: CASSFKETGELFF. The full variable domain, its missing parts supplied by reference TRBV7-3 and TRBJ2-2, is GAGVSQTPSNKVTEKGKYVELRCDPISGHTALYWYRQSLGQGPEFLIYFQGTGAADDSGLPNDRFFAVRPEGSVSTLKIQRTERGDSAVYLCASSFKETGELFFGEGSRLTVL.

V gene TRBV28 combines with J gene TRBJ1-4; 8 nucleotides agree with TRBD1. The CDR3 loop spans 16 amino acids. Germline-derived CDR1 and CDR2 are MDHEN and SYDVKM. V lost 7 bases, J lost 7 bases, and 14 bases stayed unmatched. The CDR3 loop is CASTLRWTGLREKLFF. The DNA for the CDR3 is TGTGCCAGCACCCTACGTTGGACAGGGCTGCGTGAAAAACTGTTTTTT.

The chain has TRBV5-1 and TRBJ2-5; D unclear. The J call may not be correct, given that the DNA end is closer to TRBJ2-7. The CDR3 is 14 amino acids. CDR1 and CDR2 from the germline V gene are SGHRS and YFSETQ. CDR3 region: CASSFSLISYEQYF. In DNA, the CDR3 is TGCGCCAGCAGCTTCTCCCTAATCTCCTACGAGCAGTACTTC.

The rearrangement uses TRBV7-9 and TRBJ2-4; 10 bases match TRBD1. In germline, CDR1 is SEHNR, CDR2 FQNEAQ (reference sequence). The ends lost 5 bases at V and 6 bases at J; junction bases unmatched: 10. This CDR3 region has 16 residues. CDR3 DNA: TGTGCCAGCAGCATCCTTCACCGGGACAGGGGAAACATTCAGTACTTC. Translating gives CASSILHRDRGNIQYF.

This clone has just one count. CDR3 in amino acids: CASSLSTEGSYGYTF. The CDR3 DNA reads TGTGCCAGCAGTTTATCGACAGAAGGTAGCTATGGCTACACCTTC. This chain joins TRBV27 and TRBJ1-2; tentatively, D is TRBD1 (5 bases). V shed 0 bases and J shed 4 bases, with 12 bases lying between them. The CDR3 runs 15 residues. CDR1 is MNHEY, CDR2 SMNVEV, per germline (reference sequence).

This rearrangement joins TRBV6-5 to TRBJ1-3, with D possibly matching TRBD1 (6 bases). Trimming left V 0 bases short and J 4 bases short, with 10 bases between. The CDR3 has 15 residues. Germline V gene lookup returns CDR1 MNHEY and CDR2 SVGAGI. The CDR3 spells CASSYSTGSGNTIYF. As DNA, the CDR3 is TGTGCCAGCAGTTACTCCACAGGGTCCGGAAACACCATATATTTT.

The chain carries TRBV6-5 and TRBJ1-3; tentative D call: TRBD1 (6 bases). The germline V gene has CDR1 MNHEY and CDR2 SVGAGI. The CDR3 consists of 14 residues. V dropped 0 bases and J dropped 9 bases, with 12 bases sitting between them. In DNA form, the CDR3 reads TGTGCCAGCAGTTACTCCACAGGGTTAGGCACCATATATTTT. Amino acid sequence: CASSYSTGLGTIYF.

This chain connects TRBV12-5 to TRBJ1-1; 7 nucleotides agree with TRBD1. There are 13 residues in the CDR3. The junction had 6 bases not matched to a gene; V was cut back by 6 bases and J by 5 bases. Germline CDR1 LGHNT, CDR2 FRNRAP. The CDR3 DNA sequence: TGTGCTAGTGGCCCCACAGGGGTTACTGAAGCTTTCTTT. This gives the protein CASGPTGVTEAFF. Using reference TRBV12-5 and TRBJ1-1 for the parts outside the CDR3, the full variable domain is DARVTQTPRHKVTEMGQEVTMRCQPILGHNTVFWYRQTMMQGLELLAYFRNRAPLDDSGMPKDRFSAEMPDATLATLKIQPSEPRDSAVYFCASGPTGVTEAFFGQGTRLTVV.

This sequence joins TRBV4-3 and TRBJ1-4; TRBD1 matches at 7 bases. The V gene's germline CDR1 is LGHNA and CDR2 YSLEER. V gave up 0 bases and J gave up 6 bases; unmatched junction bases: 7. This CDR3 contains 16 residues. The CDR3 region has the DNA TGCGCCAGCAGCCAAGATCTATACAGGGGAGATGAAAAACTGTTTTTT. Its translation is CASSQDLYRGDEKLFF.

The CDR3 spells CASSQGGVRQVFF. In nucleotides, the CDR3 is TGTGCCAGCAGCCAAGGGGGGGTACGGCAGGTGTTTTTT. The chain has TRBV4-2 and TRBJ1-4; the D gene is possibly TRBD1 (5 bases). Between the trimmed V and J ends, which lost 1 base and 15 bases, there was a span of 15 bases. Germline CDR1 is LGHNA and CDR2 is YNFKEQ. The CDR3 is 13 amino acids.

As DNA, the CDR3 is TGTGCCAGCAGCTTCGCGGGGAGCACAGATACGCAGTATTTT. Translating gives CASSFAGSTDTQYF. V gene TRBV7-6 combines with J gene TRBJ2-3; TRBD2 might be the D (6 bases). This CDR3 has 14 residues. V was trimmed by 3 bases and J by 0 bases, leaving 7 bases between them. Germline lookup yields CDR1 SGHVS and CDR2 FNYEAQ.

The chain recombines TRBV5-1 with TRBJ2-2; D is uncertain. This CDR3 contains 14 residues. Germline CDR1 SGHRS, CDR2 YFSETQ. The V end was cut by 0 bases, the J end by 1 base, with 4 bases between. CDR3 in DNA: TGCGCCAGCAGCTTGGCAGAGAACACCGGGGAGCTGTTTTTT. This sequence encodes CASSLAENTGELFF.

V usage is TRBV20-1 and J usage is TRBJ2-1, with a possible D match to TRBD1 (5 bases). Per the germline V gene, CDR1 is DFQATT and CDR2 is SNEGSKA (reference sequence). V lost 4 bases to trimming and J lost 8 bases, with 9 bases between them. The CDR3 runs to 11 residues. In nucleotides, the CDR3 is TGCAGTGCTACCTTAGGGGATGAGCAGTTCTTC. This translates into CSATLGDEQFF.

This chain links TRBV5-6 with TRBJ1-2; 9 positions match TRBD1. The V segment lost 4 bases and the J segment 4 bases; nucleotides outside the gene matches: 14. This CDR3 is 17 amino acids long. Germline V gene data show CDR1 as SGHDT and CDR2 as YYEEEE. This chain's CDR3 is CASSGGTGTPYLYGYTF. CDR3 bases: TGTGCCAGCAGCGGAGGGACAGGGACTCCTTATCTCTATGGCTACACCTTC.

This clone has only a few counts. The chain is built from TRBV19 and TRBJ2-1, with a tentative D call TRBD1 (6 bases). The germline gives CDR1 LNHDA, CDR2 SQIVND (reference sequence). The CDR3 totals 15 residues. V was pared by 7 bases and J by 3 bases, with 16 bases between. The CDR3 region is CASNPVAGVYNEQFF. The CDR3, as DNA: TGTGCCAGTAACCCGGTGGCAGGGGTCTACAATGAGCAGTTCTTC.